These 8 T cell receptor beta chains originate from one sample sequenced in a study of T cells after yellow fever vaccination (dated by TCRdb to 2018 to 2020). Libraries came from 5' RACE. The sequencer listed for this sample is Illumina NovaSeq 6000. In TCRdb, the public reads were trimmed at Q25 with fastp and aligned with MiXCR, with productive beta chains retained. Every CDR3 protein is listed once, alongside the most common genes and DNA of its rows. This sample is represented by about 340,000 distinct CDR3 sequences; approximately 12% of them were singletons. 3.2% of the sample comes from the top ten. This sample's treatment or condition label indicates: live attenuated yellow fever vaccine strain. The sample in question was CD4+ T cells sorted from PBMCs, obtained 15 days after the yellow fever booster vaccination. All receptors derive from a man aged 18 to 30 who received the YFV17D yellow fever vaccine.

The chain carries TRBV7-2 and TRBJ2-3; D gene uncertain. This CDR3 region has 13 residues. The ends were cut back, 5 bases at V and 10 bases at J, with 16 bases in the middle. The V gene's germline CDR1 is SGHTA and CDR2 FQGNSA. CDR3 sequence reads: CASSLSRQDSQYF. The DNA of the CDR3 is TGTGCCAGCAGCCTAAGTCGGCAAGACTCGCAGTATTTT.

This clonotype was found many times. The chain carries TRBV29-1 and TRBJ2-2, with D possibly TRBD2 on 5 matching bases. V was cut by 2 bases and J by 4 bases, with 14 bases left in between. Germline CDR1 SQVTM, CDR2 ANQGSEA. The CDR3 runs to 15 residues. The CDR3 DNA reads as TGCAGCGTTGAAAGCCCTCGTCGGGGCACCGGGGAGCTGTTTTTT. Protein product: CSVESPRRGTGELFF.

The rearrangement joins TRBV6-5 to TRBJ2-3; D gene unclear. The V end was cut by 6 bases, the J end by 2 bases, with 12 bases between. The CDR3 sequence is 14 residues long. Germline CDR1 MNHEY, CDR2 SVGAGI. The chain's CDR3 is CASSPGRNTDTQYF. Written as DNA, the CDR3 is TGTGCCAGCAGCCCCGGAAGGAACACAGATACGCAGTATTTT.

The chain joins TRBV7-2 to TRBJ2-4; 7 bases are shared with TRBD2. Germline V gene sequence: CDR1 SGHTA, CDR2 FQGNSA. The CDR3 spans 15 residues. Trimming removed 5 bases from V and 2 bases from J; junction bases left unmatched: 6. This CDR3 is CASSRDGGTKNIQYF. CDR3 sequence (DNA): TGTGCCAGCAGCCGAGACGGGGGGACCAAAAACATTCAGTACTTC.

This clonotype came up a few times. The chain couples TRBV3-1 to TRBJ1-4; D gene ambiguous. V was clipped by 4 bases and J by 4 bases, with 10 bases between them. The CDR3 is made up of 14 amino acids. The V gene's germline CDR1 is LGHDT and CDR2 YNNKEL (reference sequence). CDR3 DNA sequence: TGTGCCAGCAGCCCCCCGCGGAATAATGAAAAACTGTTTTTT. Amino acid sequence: CASSPPRNNEKLFF.

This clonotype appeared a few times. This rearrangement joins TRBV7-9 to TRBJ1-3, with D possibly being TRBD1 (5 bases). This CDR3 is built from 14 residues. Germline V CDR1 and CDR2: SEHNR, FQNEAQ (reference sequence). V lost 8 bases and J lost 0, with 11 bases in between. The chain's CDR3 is CASEGRHSGNTIYF. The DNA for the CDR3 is TGTGCCAGCGAGGGGCGGCACTCTGGAAACACCATATATTTT.

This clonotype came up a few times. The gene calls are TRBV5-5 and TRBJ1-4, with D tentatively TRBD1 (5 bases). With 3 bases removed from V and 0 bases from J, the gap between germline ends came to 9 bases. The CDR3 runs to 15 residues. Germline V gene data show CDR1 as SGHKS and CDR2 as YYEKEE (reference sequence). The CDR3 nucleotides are TGTGCCAGCAGCTCTGGACAACCAACTAATGAAAAACTGTTTTTT. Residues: CASSSGQPTNEKLFF.

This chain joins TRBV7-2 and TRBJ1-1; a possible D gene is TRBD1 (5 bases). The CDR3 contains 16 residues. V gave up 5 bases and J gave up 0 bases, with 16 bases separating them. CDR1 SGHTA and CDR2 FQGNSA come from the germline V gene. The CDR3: CASSTEGRRLNTEAFF. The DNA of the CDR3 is TGTGCCAGCAGCACCGAGGGGCGCAGGTTGAACACTGAAGCTTTCTTT.